The next 27 T cell receptor beta chains were all read from a single sample in a study of T cell repertoires in cytomegalovirus infection. One entry per CDR3 protein results from TCRdb running MiXCR on the reads. The sample has about 100,000 distinct CDR3 sequences, 16% seen once; the top ten hold approximately 7.6%. The sequencing input was PBMCs. All receptors derive from a human donor in good health (CMV status not recorded). Some clones in this sample may be carry-over from other donors' samples.

The rearrangement uses TRBV15 and TRBJ2-3, with 10 bases that match TRBD1. V lost 6 bases to trimming and J lost 5 bases; unmatched junction nucleotides: 20. The CDR3 runs 19 residues. Germline V lookup: CDR1 LNHNV, CDR2 YYDKDF (reference sequence). CDR3: CATRPSPGTGDGTLDTQYF. CDR3 DNA: TGTGCCACCAGACCGAGCCCCGGGACAGGGGACGGCACTTTAGATACGCAGTATTTT.

The chain combines TRBV20-1 with TRBJ2-5; D possibly corresponds to TRBD2 (6 bases). Trimming stripped 3 bases from V and 5 bases from J, with 10 bases between. CDR1 and CDR2 (germline): DFQATT, SNEGSKA (reference sequence). The CDR3 runs to 12 residues. In DNA form, the CDR3 reads TGCAGTGCTAGCCCGGGGGAGGAGACCCAGTACTTC. Protein product: CSASPGEETQYF.

This clonotype was detected a few times. The chain uses TRBV7-8 and TRBJ2-5; the match to TRBD1 covers 9 bases. Trimming took 5 bases from V and 5 from J; bases not matched to a gene: 12. This CDR3 is built from 16 residues. In germline, CDR1 is SGHVS, CDR2 FQNEAQ. CDR3 in DNA: TGTGCCAGCAGCAAAGACGGGACAGGGCCATCGGAGACCCAGTACTTC. Its protein is CASSKDGTGPSETQYF. The full variable domain, its missing parts supplied by reference TRBV7-8 and TRBJ2-5, is GAGVSQSPRYKVAKRGQDVALRCDPISGHVSLFWYQQALGQGPEFLTYFQNEAQLDKSGLPSDRFFAERPEGSVSTLKIQRTQQEDSAVYLCASSKDGTGPSETQYFGPGTRLLVL.

J is TRBJ1-1 and V is TRBV12-3 or TRBV12-4; D remains ambiguous. Trimming took off 5 bases at V and 0 bases at J, with 10 bases between the two ends. The CDR3 totals 14 residues. DNA for the CDR3: TGTGCCAGCAGTAAGGTTAACATGAACACTGAAGCTTTCTTT. Residues: CASSKVNMNTEAFF.

This clonotype came up many times. This rearrangement joins TRBV5-1 to TRBJ2-6; 7 bases fit TRBD1. This CDR3 contains 17 residues. Germline V lookup: CDR1 SGHRS, CDR2 YFSETQ. V lost 3 bases, J lost 0 bases, and 6 bases stayed unmatched. The CDR3 region has the DNA TGCGCCAGCAGCTCCGGGACAGTCTTCTCTGGGGCCAACGTCCTGACTTTC. Its translation is CASSSGTVFSGANVLTF.

This clonotype was counted a few times. V usage is TRBV6-6 and J usage is TRBJ2-1; 7 bases agree with TRBD2. Germline V lookup: CDR1 MNHNY, CDR2 SVGAGI (reference sequence). The CDR3 covers 16 residues. V gave up 5 bases and J gave up 0 bases; unmatched junction bases: 7. In DNA, the CDR3 is TGTGCCAGCAGTCGAAAAGTAGCGGGCTCCTACAATGAGCAGTTCTTC. The encoded protein is CASSRKVAGSYNEQFF.

The V and J genes are TRBV5-8 and TRBJ2-5, with TRBD2 matching over 10 bases. Losses at the gene ends were 3 bases for V and 7 bases for J; bases not matched to a gene: 12. This CDR3 has 16 residues. CDR1 SGHTS and CDR2 YDEGEE come from the germline V gene. DNA of the CDR3: TGTGCCAGCAGCTCGACTAGCGGGTTAACGTATTGGACCCAGTACTTC. Translating it yields CASSSTSGLTYWTQYF.

This clonotype was picked up a small number of times. The chain uses TRBV15 and TRBJ1-1; D is uncertain. The germline gives CDR1 LNHNV, CDR2 YYDKDF (reference sequence). The V end lost 0 bases, the J end lost 1 base, and 6 bases lay between the germline ends. CDR3 length equals 14 residues. The CDR3 bases are TGTGCCACCAGCAGAGAAGAGGAGAACACTGAAGCTTTCTTT. Translating gives CATSREEENTEAFF.

The chain joins TRBV5-4 to TRBJ2-5; 15 positions match TRBD2. With 4 bases clipped from V and 4 bases from J, the junction kept 5 bases outside the gene matches. This CDR3 has 16 amino acids. The germline V gene has CDR1 SGHNT and CDR2 YYREEE (reference sequence). Written as DNA, the CDR3 is TGTGCCAGCAGCCCCGGGACTAGCGGGGGGCTAGAGACCCAGTACTTC. This encodes CASSPGTSGGLETQYF.

A word on this clonotype: A read error may be the cause here, since a much bigger clone is one base away. This sequence joins TRBV7-2 and TRBJ2-5, with TRBD1 matching 9 bases. This CDR3 is 14 amino acids long. CDR1 is SGHTA and CDR2 is FQGNSA in the germline V gene. This CDR3 is CAGSTSGTGWTQYF. The DNA of the CDR3 is TGTGCCGGCAGCACTTCCGGGACAGGGTGGACCCAGTACTTC.

This chain links TRBV15 with TRBJ1-5; a possible D gene is TRBD1 (5 bases). Deletions cut 0 bases from V and 2 bases from J, with 17 bases between. This CDR3 has 18 amino acids. In germline, CDR1 is LNHNV, CDR2 YYDKDF (reference sequence). CDR3 sequence (DNA): TGTGCCACCAGCAGAGAAGACCAACGGGGGGATGGCAATCAGCCCCAGCATTTT. Amino acids: CATSREDQRGDGNQPQHF.

Ten or more counts support this clonotype. CDR3 sequence reads: CASRWSVSDRAYNQPQHF. As DNA, the CDR3 is TGTGCCAGCAGATGGTCAGTATCGGACAGGGCTTACAATCAGCCCCAGCATTTT. The genes are TRBV2 and TRBJ1-5, with TRBD1 matching 8 bases. Per the germline V gene, CDR1 is SNHLY and CDR2 is FYNNEI. CDR3 size: 18 residues. Losses at the gene ends were 6 bases for V and 3 bases for J; bases not matched to a gene: 16.

The J gene is TRBJ2-1, the V gene TRBV4-3; possible D gene TRBD1, 5 bases. V lost 0 bases and J 15 bases, leaving 18 bases between the germline ends. This CDR3 contains 14 residues. Germline values: CDR1 LGHNA, CDR2 YSLEER. The CDR3 region has the DNA TGCGCCAGCAGCCAAGAGGGCAGGGAAAAGCCCGGGTTCTTC. Protein sequence: CASSQEGREKPGFF.

This sequence joins TRBV15 and TRBJ1-2, with D possibly being TRBD1 (5 bases). In germline, CDR1 is LNHNV, CDR2 YYDKDF (reference sequence). V lost 4 bases and J lost 5, with 14 bases in between. The CDR3 runs to 14 residues. The CDR3 region is CATSTKTEAYGYTF. CDR3 nucleotide sequence: TGTGCCACCAGCACCAAGACAGAGGCTTATGGCTACACCTTC.

The chain employs TRBV5-1 and TRBJ2-1; TRBD1 might be the D (5 bases). CDR1 SGHRS and CDR2 YFSETQ come from the germline V gene. CDR3 size: 14 residues. V dropped 1 base and J dropped 4 bases, with 9 bases sitting between them. Here the CDR3 reads CASSLLDRYNEQFF. The CDR3 DNA reads TGCGCCAGCAGCTTGTTAGACAGATACAATGAGCAGTTCTTC.

This clonotype has more than one count but fewer than ten. V and J are TRBV11-3 and TRBJ2-7; possibly TRBD2 for D (6 bases). This CDR3 is built from 13 residues. Trimming removed 4 bases at V and 3 bases at J, with 10 bases between. Per germline, CDR1 SGHNT and CDR2 YENEEA. In DNA, the CDR3 is TGTGCCAGCAGCTCCCGGGGAGGCTACGAGCAGTACTTC. It codes for CASSSRGGYEQYF.

Turning to this clonotype: One end of the junction does not line up with germline, which may come from a read error. This chain connects TRBV10-3 to TRBJ1-1, with 12 nucleotides matching TRBD1. The CDR3 totals 17 residues. From germline, CDR1 is ENHRY and CDR2 SYGVKD. CDR3 nucleotide sequence: TGTGCCATCAGGGTCGCCGGGACAGGGGGCGAGAACACTGTAGCTTTCTTT. Protein: CAIRVAGTGGENTVAFF.

The chain employs TRBV23-1 and TRBJ1-5; TRBD1 aligns across 9 bases. TRBV23-1 is an open reading frame, and its role is uncertain. The CDR3 is made up of 20 amino acids. V was clipped by 1 base and J by 0 bases; unmatched bases: 13. The CDR3 bases are TGCGCCAGCAGTCAATGGGTCAGGAACAGGGGGCGCCATAGCAATCAGCCCCAGCATTTT. Protein: CASSQWVRNRGRHSNQPQHF.

J is TRBJ2-5 and V is TRBV12-3 or TRBV12-4; D remains ambiguous. Trimming removed 1 base at V and 7 bases at J, with 13 bases between. The length of the CDR3 is 14 residues. CDR3 sequence: CASSLGATPRTQYF. The CDR3 DNA sequence: TGTGCCAGCAGTTTAGGGGCGACCCCACGGACCCAGTACTTC.

Comments on this clonotype: Sequence at one end of the junction differs from germline and may be a read error. This chain connects TRBV20-1 to TRBJ2-3; D remains unclear. The germline CDR1 and CDR2 sequences are DFQATT and SNEGSKA (reference sequence). The CDR3 is 14 amino acids. CDR3 sequence: CSARGLGSGNTQYF. The DNA for the CDR3 is TGCAGTGCGAGAGGTTTGGGAAGTGGGAATACGCAGTATTTT.

This clonotype came up many times. CDR3 region: CASNAVTSTDTQYF. For the CDR3, the DNA is TGTGCCAGCAACGCCGTTACTAGCACAGATACGCAGTATTTT. V usage is TRBV2 and J usage is TRBJ2-3; no clear D gene. The CDR3 is 14 amino acids. Germline CDR1 reads SNHLY; CDR2 reads FYNNEI. V gave up 7 bases and J gave up 0 bases, with 11 bases separating them.

In its sample, this clonotype was seen many times. The genes are TRBV7-3 and TRBJ2-3; the D is unclear. V lost 2 bases, J lost 2 bases, and 11 bases lay in between. Germline lookup yields CDR1 SGHTA and CDR2 FQGTGA. The CDR3 runs to 15 residues. CDR3 DNA sequence: TGTGCCAGCAGCTTAGCTGGGCCGGACACAGATACGCAGTATTTT. As protein: CASSLAGPDTDTQYF.

Only one count was recorded for this clonotype. Without the conserved terminal phenylalanine or tryptophan, this CDR3 likely stems from a read error. V usage is TRBV5-1 and J usage is TRBJ2-5; the match to TRBD2 covers 8 bases. Trimming took 5 bases from V and 2 from J; bases not matched to a gene: 8. Germline V gene lookup returns CDR1 SGHRS and CDR2 YFSETQ. The CDR3 consists of 15 residues. CDR3 sequence: CASSRAGRGQETQYY. CDR3 nucleotide sequence: TGCGCCAGCAGTAGGGCCGGGAGGGGACAAGAGACCCAGTACTAC.

Note on this clonotype: A junction end diverges from the germline sequence, so it may reflect a read error. The chain employs TRBV25-1 and TRBJ1-1, with 8 bases that match TRBD1. The CDR3 has 17 amino acids. Looked up from germline, CDR1 is MGHDK and CDR2 is SYGVNS. The CDR3: CDSLGETGVKANTEAFF. Written as DNA, the CDR3 is TGTGACAGCTTGGGGGAGACAGGGGTAAAGGCGAACACTGAAGCTTTCTTT. The full variable domain, in which reference TRBV25-1 and TRBJ1-1 provide the parts outside the CDR3, is EADIYQTPRYLVIGTGKKITLECSQTMGHDKMYWYQQDPGMELHLIHYSYGVNSTEKGDLSSESTVSRIRTEHFPLTLESARPSHTSQYLCDSLGETGVKANTEAFFGQGTRLTVV.

There are many counts of this clonotype. The chain is built from TRBV12-3 or TRBV12-4 and TRBJ1-1, with TRBD1 identical over 7 bases. This CDR3 region has 12 residues. With 6 bases clipped from V and 8 bases from J, the junction kept 6 bases outside the gene matches. CDR3 loop: CASSPPGQEAFF. The DNA of the CDR3 is TGTGCCAGCAGCCCCCCGGGACAGGAAGCTTTCTTT.

The gene calls are TRBV20-1 and TRBJ2-3, with D perhaps matching TRBD1 (7 bases). The CDR3 runs to 19 residues. V was shortened by 6 bases and J by 1 base, with 29 bases between the two germline ends. Germline CDR1 is DFQATT and CDR2 is SNEGSKA (reference sequence). The CDR3 reads CSAQGGSTGPHGGTDTQYF. The CDR3 coding sequence is TGCAGTGCCCAGGGGGGCTCCACGGGCCCTCACGGGGGCACAGATACGCAGTATTTT.

This clonotype was observed a few times. The chain employs TRBV11-2 and TRBJ2-1; 10 nucleotides line up with TRBD2. CDR1 and CDR2 from the germline V gene are SGHAT and FQNNGV. The trim removed 6 bases at V and 9 bases at J, leaving 8 bases unmatched. The CDR3 contains 14 residues. The CDR3 coding sequence is TGTGCCAGCAGACTACTAGCGGGATGGGGTGAGCAGTTCTTC. Translated: CASRLLAGWGEQFF. Combining the CDR3 with reference TRBV11-2 and TRBJ2-1 gives the whole variable domain EAGVAQSPRYKIIEKRQSVAFWCNPISGHATLYWYQQILGQGPKLLIQFQNNGVVDDSQLPKDRFSAERLKGVDSTLKIQPAKLEDSAVYLCASRLLAGWGEQFFGPGTRLTVL.